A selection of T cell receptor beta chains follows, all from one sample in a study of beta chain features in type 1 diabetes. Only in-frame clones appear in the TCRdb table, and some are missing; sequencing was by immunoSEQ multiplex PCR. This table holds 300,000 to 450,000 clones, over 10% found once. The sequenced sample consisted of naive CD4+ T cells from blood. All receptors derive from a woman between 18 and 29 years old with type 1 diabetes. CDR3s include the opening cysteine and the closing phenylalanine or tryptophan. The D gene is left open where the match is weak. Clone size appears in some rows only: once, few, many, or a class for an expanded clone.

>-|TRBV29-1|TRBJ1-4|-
CSVWTDATNEKLFF
TGCAGCGTTTGGACAGATGCAACTAATGAAAAACTGTTTTTT
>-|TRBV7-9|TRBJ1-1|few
CASSQETFF
TGTGCCAGCAGCCAGGAAACTTTCTTT
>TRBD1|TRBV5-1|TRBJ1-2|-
CASSAPGQGYGYTF
TGCGCCAGCAGCGCACCCGGACAGGGCTATGGCTACACCTTC
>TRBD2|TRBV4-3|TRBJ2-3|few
CASSGGGGRQDTQYF
TGCGCCAGCAGCGGGGGCGGGGGGCGCCAAGATACGCAGTATTTT
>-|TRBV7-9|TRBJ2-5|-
CASTTRETQYF
TGTGCCAGCACCACTAGGGAGACCCAGTACTTC
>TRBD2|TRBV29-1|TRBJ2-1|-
CSVAGGRAGNEQFF
TGCAGCGTCGCTGGCGGGAGGGCCGGCAATGAGCAGTTCTTC
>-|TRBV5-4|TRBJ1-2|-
CASSLVLGDAYTF
TGTGCCAGCAGCTTGGTCCTAGGGGATGCCTACACCTTC
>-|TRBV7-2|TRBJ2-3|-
CASSPLRRGVSDTQYF
TGTGCCAGCAGCCCACTGCGGAGGGGAGTATCAGATACGCAGTATTTT
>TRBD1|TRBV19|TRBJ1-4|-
CASQYRGNGEKLFF
TGTGCCAGTCAATACAGGGGGAACGGTGAAAAACTGTTTTTT
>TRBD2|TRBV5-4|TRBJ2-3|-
CASSLVLAANTDTQYF
TGTGCCAGCAGCTTGGTCCTAGCGGCAAACACAGATACGCAGTATTTT
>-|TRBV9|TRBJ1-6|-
CASSVWAGETLNSPLHF
TGTGCCAGCAGCGTATGGGCAGGGGAGACTCTTAATTCACCCCTCCACTTT
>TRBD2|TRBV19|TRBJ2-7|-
CASRAGTSGTYEQYF
TGTGCCAGTAGGGCCGGGACTAGCGGAACCTACGAGCAGTACTTC
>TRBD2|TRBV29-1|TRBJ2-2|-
CSVLSAGGGGELFF
TGCAGCGTGCTTTCAGCGGGAGGCGGCGGGGAGCTGTTTTTT
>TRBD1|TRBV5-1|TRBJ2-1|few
CASSLRDRQFF
TGCGCCAGCAGCCTCCGGGACAGACAGTTCTTC
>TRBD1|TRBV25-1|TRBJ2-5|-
CASSPTGRETQYF
TGTGCCAGCAGCCCGACAGGGAGAGAGACCCAGTACTTC
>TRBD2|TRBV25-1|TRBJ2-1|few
CASSVGDYSYNEQFF
TGTGCCAGCAGTGTCGGGGACTACTCCTACAATGAGCAGTTCTTC
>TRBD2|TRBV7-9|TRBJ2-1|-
CASSFSGLALRSSYNEQFF
TGTGCCAGCAGCTTTTCCGGACTAGCCCTCCGCAGCTCCTACAATGAGCAGTTCTTC
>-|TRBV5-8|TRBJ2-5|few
CASSFSGAQYF
TGTGCCAGCAGCTTCTCCGGGGCCCAGTACTTC
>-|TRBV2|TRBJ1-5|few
CASRDTGYSNQPQHF
TGTGCCAGCAGGGATACAGGATATAGCAATCAGCCCCAGCATTTT
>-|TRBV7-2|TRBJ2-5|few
CASSAKGRETQYF
TGTGCCAGCAGCGCTAAGGGGCGGGAGACCCAGTACTTC
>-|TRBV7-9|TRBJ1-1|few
CASSPSLLTEAFF
TGTGCCAGCAGCCCGTCCCTCCTTACTGAAGCTTTCTTT
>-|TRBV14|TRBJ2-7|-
CASSQDSSGGREQYF
TGTGCCAGCAGCCAAGATTCGTCCGGGGGACGCGAGCAGTACTTC
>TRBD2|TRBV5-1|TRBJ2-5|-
CASSLLSGGSQETQYF
TGCGCCAGCAGCTTGCTATCGGGAGGGTCACAAGAGACCCAGTACTTC
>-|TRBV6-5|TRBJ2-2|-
CASSYGTMVVFF
TGTGCCAGCAGTTACGGGACAATGGTCGTGTTTTTT
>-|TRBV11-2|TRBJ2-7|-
CASSSLYEQYF
TGTGCCAGCAGCTCCCTCTACGAGCAGTACTTC
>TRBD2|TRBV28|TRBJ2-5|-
CASGGGGLAGVVETQYF
TGTGCCAGCGGAGGGGGAGGACTAGCGGGAGTGGTCGAGACCCAGTACTTC
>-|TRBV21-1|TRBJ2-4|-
CASIPGHQYYQYF
TGTGCCAGCATCCCGGGACACCAATATTATCAGTACTTC
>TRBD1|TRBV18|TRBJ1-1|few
CASSPRDSMNTEAFF
TGTGCCAGCTCACCGAGGGACAGCATGAACACTGAAGCTTTCTTT
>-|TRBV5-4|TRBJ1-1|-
CASSLDSVNTEAFF
TGTGCCAGCAGCTTGGATTCGGTGAACACTGAAGCTTTCTTT
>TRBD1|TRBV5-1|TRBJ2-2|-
CASSLGTGGANTGELFF
TGCGCCAGCAGCTTGGGGACAGGGGGCGCGAACACCGGGGAGCTGTTTTTT
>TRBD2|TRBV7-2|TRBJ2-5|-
CASSLGGQETQYF
TGTGCCAGCAGCTTGGGGGGGCAAGAGACCCAGTACTTC